This T cell receptor beta chain was recorded in a study of blood T cell repertoires in COVID-19. Study-level information: The United States, Italy and Spain supplied acute and convalescent COVID-19 samples. Sample material is recorded as cDNA or gDNA derived from T cells, B-cell-depleted T cells, or PBMCs.

In the authors' methods: Quantification of nucleated cells was approximated via reference gene primer amplification. Assay used: immunoSEQ multiplex PCR; TCRdb lists only in-frame clones, some missing. V and J calls and clone size come straight from that table; D and trimming were deduced from the DNA. The sample has under 200,000 clones; about 88% are singletons. The material sequenced was peripheral blood. This receptor was obtained from a man aged 55 to 70 with acute or convalescent COVID-19.

The CDR3 DNA reads TGTGCCAGCAGCTTAACGGCAGAAAATCAGCCCCAGCATTTT. Encoded protein: CASSLTAENQPQHF. This rearrangement joins TRBV7-3 to TRBJ1-5; D call uncertain. Germline loops: CDR1 SGHTA, CDR2 FQGTGA. With 0 bases removed from V and 4 bases from J, the gap between germline ends came to 7 bases. The CDR3 runs 14 residues. The whole variable domain, filled in from reference TRBV7-3 and TRBJ1-5, reads GAGVSQTPSNKVTEKGKYVELRCDPISGHTALYWYRQSLGQGPEFLIYFQGTGAADDSGLPNDRFFAVRPEGSVSTLKIQRTERGDSAVYLCASSLTAENQPQHFGDGTRLSIL.